This TCR beta chain derives from a study of blood T cell repertoires in COVID-19. Study background: Both acute and convalescent COVID-19 samples were obtained from the United States, Italy and Spain.

After removal of 3 bases from V and 2 bases from J, the junction contained 1 base not matched to a gene. CDR1 and CDR2 (germline): LNHDA, SQIVND (reference sequence). The CDR3 totals 15 residues. TCRdb keeps only in-frame clones here, not all; method: immunoSEQ multiplex PCR. The sample lists about 410,000 clones, 89% occurring once. Followed over time, Seattle patients had been enrolled while infection was active. J is TRBJ2-1 and V is TRBV19; 10 positions match TRBD2. The sequencing sample was made of peripheral blood. The sequence was collected from a woman aged 35 to 49 with COVID-19, enrolled during active disease. CDR3 protein: CASSIGLAAYNEQFF. The CDR3 DNA is TGTGCCAGTAGTATCGGACTAGCGGCCTACAATGAGCAGTTCTTC.